What follows is one TCR beta chain and its context. Researchers ran the PCR with 60 Vbeta and 13 Jbeta primers. Clones were read by immunoSEQ multiplex PCR, and TCRdb kept only the in-frame ones, dropping some. Found here are about 190,000 clones, around 80% of them singletons; the top ten hold more than 1.5%. This sample is drawn from a study of cytomegalovirus exposure and HLA in healthy donors. Specimen: PBMCs. This receptor was identified in a young man in good health and CMV-seronegative.

As DNA, the CDR3 is TGTGCCAGCAGCTCAGACGACAGCTTCTCCTACGAGCAGTACTTC. Amino acids: CASSSDDSFSYEQYF. V gene TRBV9 combines with J gene TRBJ2-7; D is possibly TRBD1 (5 bases). The germline gives CDR1 SGDLS, CDR2 YYNGEE. Trimming left V 4 bases short and J 0 bases short, with 14 bases between. This CDR3 has 15 residues.